The source of this TCR beta chain is a study of T cells and copy number aberrations in small-cell lung cancer. Study-level points and caveats: Versus adjacent lung, tumor T-cell richness and clonality were lower; density nonsignificantly.

Germline assignment: CDR1 MDHEN and CDR2 SYDVKM. This CDR3 region has 11 residues. TCRdb keeps only in-frame clones here, not all; method: immunoSEQ multiplex PCR. The sample carries about 6,600 clones, less than 85% recorded once. Regarding this clone: Its antigen is currently unknown. Its ends do not fully match the called genes, so a read error is possible. The identical CDR3 is also encoded by other nucleotide sequences in the sample.

The rearrangement links TRBV28 to TRBJ2-7; the D is unclear. Sequenced sample: normal tissue next to the tumor. The source is a woman aged 70-85 years with small cell lung cancer. Some clones in this sample may be carry-over from other donors' samples. In nucleotides, the CDR3 is TGTGCCAGCAGTTTCCTCTACGAGCAGTACTTT. Residues: CASSFLYEQYF.